These 26 T cell receptor beta chains originate from one sample sequenced in a study of shared clonotypes between healthy human individuals (dated by TCRdb to about 2020). Receptors were amplified or captured by the immunoSEQ multiplex PCR assay. As stored in TCRdb, this immuneACCESS dataset retains in-frame rearrangements with V and J assigned. A fraction of the clones does not appear; measured against another copy, unresolved V genes explain less than half of the discrepancy, and the remainder lacks a known reason. The sample table lists over 400,000 clones, approximately 82% of them with a count of one. Around 12% of the sample rests with the top ten. The sample taken for sequencing was PBMCs. All receptors come from a woman aged 35 to 49 in good health. Some clones in this sample may be carry-over from other donors' samples.

The chain joins TRBV29-1 to TRBJ1-1; no reliable D call. The CDR3 loop spans 11 amino acids. CDR1 and CDR2 from the germline V gene are SQVTM and ANQGSEA. Deletions cut 4 bases from V and 4 bases from J, with 7 bases between. CDR3 amino acids: CSVGGGTEAFF. Here the CDR3 DNA reads TGCAGCGTTGGAGGCGGCACTGAAGCTTTCTTT.

The J gene is TRBJ2-7, the V gene TRBV5-1; TRBD1 aligns across 8 bases. Germline values: CDR1 SGHRS, CDR2 YFSETQ. V lost 4 bases to trimming and J lost 3 bases; unmatched junction nucleotides: 15. The CDR3 extends over 17 amino acids. The CDR3 here is CASSPGVTGGSSYEQYF. The CDR3 region has the DNA TGCGCCAGCAGCCCGGGGGTCACAGGGGGTTCTAGCTACGAGCAGTACTTC.

This rearrangement joins TRBV5-1 to TRBJ2-2; D is uncertain. This CDR3 comprises 16 residues. Germline V CDR1 and CDR2: SGHRS, YFSETQ. Trimming stripped 0 bases from V and 0 bases from J, with 9 bases between. The chain's CDR3 is CASSLAKGSNTGELFF. The CDR3 coding sequence is TGCGCCAGCAGCTTGGCCAAGGGCTCGAACACCGGGGAGCTGTTTTTT. Full variable domain (outside the CDR3, taken from reference TRBV5-1 and TRBJ2-2): KAGVTQTPRYLIKTRGQQVTLSCSPISGHRSVSWYQQTPGQGLQFLFEYFSETQRNKGNFPGRFSGRQFSNSRSEMNVSTLELGDSALYLCASSLAKGSNTGELFFGEGSRLTVL.

The rearrangement links TRBV5-8 to TRBJ1-4; 10 bases agree with TRBD1. Germline V lookup: CDR1 SGHTS, CDR2 YDEGEE. CDR3 length: 15 residues. V shed 4 bases, J shed 8 bases, and the junction held 8 bases outside the gene matches. The CDR3 protein is CASSRRGQGYEKLFF. DNA for the CDR3: TGTGCCAGCAGCCGGAGGGGACAGGGGTACGAAAAACTGTTTTTT.

CDR3 nucleotide sequence: TGTGCCAGCAGTTCCCAGCCATTAGCCAAAAACATTCAGTACTTC. Translated, it gives CASSSQPLAKNIQYF. This rearrangement joins TRBV27 to TRBJ2-4; D call uncertain. CDR1 and CDR2 from the germline V gene are MNHEY and SMNVEV (reference sequence). Trimming shortened V by 4 bases and J by 0 bases, and 10 bases separated the two germline ends. The CDR3 runs 15 residues.

J is TRBJ2-5 and V is TRBV29-1, with 8 bases lining up with TRBD2. The J call may be faulty, since TRBJ2-7 better matches the DNA end. CDR1 and CDR2 from the germline V gene are SQVTM and ANQGSEA. The CDR3 contains 13 residues. Here the CDR3 reads CSVVLAGGYEQYF. DNA of the CDR3: TGCAGCGTTGTACTTGCGGGAGGATACGAGCAGTACTTC.

This clone occurred a few times. The chain is built from TRBV27 and TRBJ2-1; no definite D call. The length of the CDR3 is 14 residues. Germline values: CDR1 MNHEY, CDR2 SMNVEV (reference sequence). The V gene lost 6 bases and the J gene lost 6 bases, with 15 bases spanning the gap. The CDR3 nucleotides read TGTGCCAGCAGACCCCTTGGGGTGGTCAATGAGCAGTTCTTC. It specifies CASRPLGVVNEQFF.

The chain is built from TRBV18 and TRBJ2-1, with 8 nucleotides matching TRBD2. The CDR3 has 14 residues. After removal of 4 bases from V and 5 bases from J, the junction contained 4 bases not matched to a gene. The germline CDR1 and CDR2 sequences are KGHSH and LQKENI. CDR3 bases: TGTGCCAGCTCACGCCTAGCGGGTAACAATGAGCAGTTCTTC. Translating gives CASSRLAGNNEQFF.

The J gene is TRBJ2-2, the V gene TRBV28, with D possibly being TRBD2 (7 bases). The CDR3 is 15 amino acids. Germline CDR1 and CDR2: MDHEN and SYDVKM. Trimming left V 7 bases short and J 3 bases short, with 15 bases between. CDR3 sequence (DNA): TGTGCCAGCATGGGGGGGGCTAGGTACACCGGGGAGCTGTTTTTT. It specifies CASMGGARYTGELFF.

This clone appeared a single time. The chain uses TRBV5-4 and TRBJ2-1; 8 nucleotides agree with TRBD2. The junction had 9 bases not matched to a gene; V was cut back by 1 base and J by 6 bases. This CDR3 has 16 residues. Germline CDR1 and CDR2: SGHNT and YYREEE (reference sequence). CDR3 region: CASSLKAGVISNEQFF. The CDR3, as DNA: TGTGCCAGCAGCTTGAAAGCGGGAGTAATAAGCAATGAGCAGTTCTTC. The full variable domain, completed using reference TRBV5-4 and TRBJ2-1, is ETGVTQSPTHLIKTRGQQVTLRCSSQSGHNTVSWYQQALGQGPQFIFQYYREEENGRGNFPPRFSGLQFPNYSSELNVNALELDDSALYLCASSLKAGVISNEQFFGPGTRLTVL.

As DNA, the CDR3 is TGCGCCAGCAGCTCCCCGGGACAGGGCTCCTACGAGCAGTACTTC. Its protein is CASSSPGQGSYEQYF. The genes are TRBV5-1 and TRBJ2-7; 9 nucleotides match TRBD1. In germline, CDR1 is SGHRS, CDR2 YFSETQ. Trimming at V came to 3 bases and at J to 0 bases, leaving 4 bases not matched to a gene. The CDR3 runs to 15 residues.

The chain links TRBV27 to TRBJ2-7; D unresolved. Germline V lookup: CDR1 MNHEY, CDR2 SMNVEV (reference sequence). V lost 2 bases to trimming and J lost 6 bases, with 14 bases between them. CDR3 length equals 14 residues. DNA for the CDR3: TGTGCCAGCAGTTTAAAGGGCAAGGGTTTCGAGCAGTACTTC. Its protein product is CASSLKGKGFEQYF.

The V call is TRBV4-2, the J call TRBJ1-3; a possible D gene is TRBD1 (5 bases). The CDR3 sequence is 16 residues long. Per germline, CDR1 LGHNA and CDR2 YNFKEQ. V was shortened by 0 bases and J by 2 bases, with 11 bases between the two germline ends. The DNA for the CDR3 is TGTGCCAGCAGCCAAGATACTAGGGACCCTGGAAACACCATATATTTT. This encodes CASSQDTRDPGNTIYF.

This clone was picked up one time. The J gene is TRBJ2-7, the V gene TRBV7-8; D uncertain. CDR1 and CDR2 from the germline V gene are SGHVS and FQNEAQ. The CDR3 is made up of 14 amino acids. The V end was cut by 3 bases, the J end by 2 bases, with 11 bases between. The CDR3 nucleotides are TGTGCCAGCAGCTTCCAGCTCTCCCCCTACGAGCAGTACTTC. It yields the protein CASSFQLSPYEQYF.

The CDR3 DNA reads as TGTGCCAGCAGCTTAGAGGGGGTTAACACAGATACGCAGTATTTT. It codes for CASSLEGVNTDTQYF. The rearrangement joins TRBV11-3 to TRBJ2-3; D possibly uses TRBD1 or TRBD2 (5 bases each). This CDR3 has 15 amino acids. Trimming took off 0 bases at V and 2 bases at J, with 9 bases between the two ends. Germline CDR1 reads SGHNT; CDR2 reads YENEEA.

This chain links TRBV18 with TRBJ1-4; the match to TRBD1 covers 8 bases. Germline trimming cut 1 base from V and 5 bases from J; bases unmatched to any gene: 3. The CDR3 totals 15 residues. Germline CDR1 KGHSH, CDR2 LQKENI. CDR3 protein: CASSPLTGENEKLFF. The CDR3 region has the DNA TGTGCCAGCTCACCACTGACAGGGGAAAATGAAAAACTGTTTTTT.

The V gene is TRBV5-4, the J gene TRBJ1-4, with D uncertain. CDR1 SGHNT and CDR2 YYREEE come from the germline V gene (reference sequence). Trimming shortened V by 0 bases and J by 6 bases, and 6 bases separated the two germline ends. The length of the CDR3 is 13 residues. The DNA for the CDR3 is TGTGCCAGCAGCTTGGGAGGAGATGAAAAACTGTTTTTT. This encodes CASSLGGDEKLFF.

The chain employs TRBV4-1 and TRBJ2-2, with 7 bases lining up with TRBD2. There are 18 residues in the CDR3. From germline, CDR1 is MGHRA and CDR2 YSYEKL. The V segment lost 4 bases and the J segment 5 bases; nucleotides outside the gene matches: 16. CDR3 amino acids: CASSRTEVGGGGTGELFF. Here the CDR3 DNA reads TGCGCCAGCAGCCGGACGGAGGTCGGCGGGGGAGGAACCGGGGAGCTGTTTTTT.

V and J are TRBV7-3 and TRBJ2-1, with TRBD2 matching over 11 bases. The CDR3 has 14 residues. V shed 5 bases, J shed 7 bases, and the junction held 4 bases outside the gene matches. CDR1 is SGHTA, CDR2 FQGTGA, per germline. CDR3 nucleotides: TGTGCCAGCAGCCTAGGGACTAGCGGTAATGAGCAGTTCTTC. It encodes CASSLGTSGNEQFF.

V usage is TRBV30 and J usage is TRBJ2-1; 10 positions agree with TRBD1. The CDR3 is 15 amino acids. V lost 0 bases to trimming and J lost 13 bases; unmatched junction nucleotides: 12. Germline V gives CDR1 GTSNPN, CDR2 SVGIG (reference sequence). CDR3: CAWSVLGTGAPRQFF. In DNA form, the CDR3 reads TGTGCCTGGAGTGTACTCGGGACAGGGGCCCCACGCCAGTTCTTC. Drawing the rest from reference TRBV30 and TRBJ2-1, the complete variable domain is SQTIHQWPATLVQPVGSPLSLECTVEGTSNPNLYWYRQAAGRGLQLLFYSVGIGQISSEVPQNLSASRPQDRQFILSSKKLLLSDSGFYLCAWSVLGTGAPRQFFGPGTRLTVL.

V gene TRBV11-2 combines with J gene TRBJ2-3, with 8 bases lining up with TRBD2. The CDR3 runs to 16 residues. V shed 0 bases, J shed 2 bases, and the junction held 4 bases outside the gene matches. The germline V gene has CDR1 SGHAT and CDR2 FQNNGV. The CDR3 DNA follows: TGTGCCAGCAGCTTAGAAACTAGCGGACCCACAGATACGCAGTATTTT. Protein: CASSLETSGPTDTQYF.

This rearrangement joins TRBV10-1 to TRBJ2-3, with TRBD1 as a possible D gene (6 bases). The CDR3 runs 15 residues. Between the trimmed V and J ends, which lost 3 bases and 0 bases, there was a span of 10 bases. Germline V gene lookup returns CDR1 WNHNN and CDR2 SYGVQD (reference sequence). The CDR3, as DNA: TGCGCCAGCAGTGATGTGGGGGCTAGCACAGATACGCAGTATTTT. Translation gives CASSDVGASTDTQYF.

The chain couples TRBV4-3 to TRBJ2-7; 11 bases match TRBD1. Germline CDR1 LGHNA, CDR2 YSLEER. Trimming cost V 4 bases and J 6 bases; bases outside gene matches: 8. CDR3 length: 15 amino acids. Here the CDR3 DNA reads TGCGCCAGCAGCCTGACCTGGGACAGGGGGAGCGAGCAGTACTTC. Its translation is CASSLTWDRGSEQYF.

The rearrangement joins TRBV5-1 to TRBJ1-1; D is undetermined. The V and J ends lost 0 bases and 6 bases respectively, with 6 bases between them. Per the germline V gene, CDR1 is SGHRS and CDR2 is YFSETQ. CDR3 length equals 12 residues. CDR3 sequence: CASSLDRSEAFF. In nucleotides, the CDR3 is TGCGCCAGCAGCTTGGACCGCTCTGAAGCTTTCTTT.

As regards this clone: A far larger clone differs by one base, so this is likely a read error. This sequence joins TRBV5-1 and TRBJ2-6; possibly TRBD1 for D (5 bases). CDR1 is SGHRS and CDR2 is YFSETQ in the germline V gene. CDR3 size: 18 residues. The CDR3 nucleotides read TGCGCCAGCAGCTTGGGCGTTGTAGATACCTCTGGGGCCAACGCCCTGACTTTC. Its protein is CASSLGVVDTSGANALTF.

This clone turned up a few times. This chain connects TRBV6-5 to TRBJ2-7, with TRBD1 matching 8 bases. Unmatched junction bases numbered 9, after V lost 4 bases and J lost 4 bases. CDR3 length: 15 residues. The germline V gene has CDR1 MNHEY and CDR2 SVGAGI. The CDR3: CASSSGQGDNYEQYF. The DNA of the CDR3 is TGTGCCAGCAGTTCCGGACAGGGCGATAATTACGAGCAGTACTTC.